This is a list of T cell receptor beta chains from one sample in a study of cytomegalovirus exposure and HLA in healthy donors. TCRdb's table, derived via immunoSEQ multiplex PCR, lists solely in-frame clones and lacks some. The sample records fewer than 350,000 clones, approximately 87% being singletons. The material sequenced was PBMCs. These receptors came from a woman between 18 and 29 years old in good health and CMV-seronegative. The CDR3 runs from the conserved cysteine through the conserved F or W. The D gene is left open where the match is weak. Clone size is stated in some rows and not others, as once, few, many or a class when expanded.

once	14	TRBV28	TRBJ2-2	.	CASSPVANTGELFF	TGTGCCAGCAGTCCCGTCGCGAACACCGGGGAGCTGTTTTTT
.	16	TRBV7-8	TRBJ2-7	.	CASSFRVMGTNYEQYF	TGTGCCAGCAGCTTCCGTGTAATGGGCACCAACTACGAGCAGTACTTC
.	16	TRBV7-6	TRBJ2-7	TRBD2	CASSLTGTSVSSEQYF	TGTGCCAGCAGCTTAACCGGGACTAGCGTTTCCTCCGAGCAGTACTTC
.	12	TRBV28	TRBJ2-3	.	CASSLVTDTQYF	TGTGCCAGCAGTCTCGTTACAGATACGCAGTATTTT
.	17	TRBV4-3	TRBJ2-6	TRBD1	CASSDGQVLSGANVLTF	TGCGCCAGCAGCGATGGACAGGTACTATCTGGGGCCAACGTCCTGACTTTC
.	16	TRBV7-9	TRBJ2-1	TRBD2	CASKGPRVGRGNEQFF	TGTGCCAGCAAGGGCCCCCGAGTCGGGAGGGGCAATGAGCAGTTCTTC
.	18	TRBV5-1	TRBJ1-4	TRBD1	CASSSGDRGHPANEKLFF	TGCGCCAGCAGCAGCGGGGACAGGGGGCACCCCGCTAATGAAAAACTGTTTTTT
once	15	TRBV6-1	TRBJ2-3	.	CASRPSRQPGDTQYF	TGTGCCAGCAGACCTAGCAGACAACCTGGGGATACGCAGTATTTT
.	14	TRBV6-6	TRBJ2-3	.	CASSVLPRDPGQYF	TGTGCCAGCAGCGTCCTGCCGCGGGACCCAGGGCAGTATTTT
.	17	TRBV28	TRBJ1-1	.	CASSFFPMSGTGNEAFF	TGTGCCAGCAGTTTTTTCCCGATGAGCGGGACTGGAAATGAAGCTTTCTTT
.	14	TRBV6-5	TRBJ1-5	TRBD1	CASKGQGVDQPQHF	TGTGCCAGCAAAGGACAGGGAGTTGATCAGCCCCAGCATTTT
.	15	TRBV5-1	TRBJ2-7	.	CASSLVGQPTYEQYF	TGCGCCAGCAGCTTGGTCGGACAGCCCACCTACGAGCAGTACTTC
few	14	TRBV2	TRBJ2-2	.	CASSDRGINGELFF	TGTGCCAGCAGTGATCGAGGGATTAACGGGGAGCTGTTTTTT
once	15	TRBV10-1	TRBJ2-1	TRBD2	CASSHRTSGSNEQFF	TGCGCCAGCAGTCATCGGACTAGCGGGTCCAATGAGCAGTTCTTC
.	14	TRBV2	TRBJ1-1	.	CASSRRQVNTEAFF	TGTGCCAGCAGTCGGCGACAGGTGAACACTGAAGCTTTCTTT
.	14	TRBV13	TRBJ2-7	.	CASSLAGNSYEQYF	TGTGCCAGCAGCTTAGCAGGGAACTCCTACGAGCAGTACTTC
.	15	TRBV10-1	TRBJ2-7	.	CASSSRTRGNYEQYF	TGCGCCAGCAGTTCCCGGACTCGGGGGAACTACGAGCAGTACTTC
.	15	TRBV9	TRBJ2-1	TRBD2	CASSVGGSGINEQFF	TGTGCCAGCAGCGTAGGGGGTAGCGGGATCAATGAGCAGTTCTTC
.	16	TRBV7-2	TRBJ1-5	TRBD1	CASSLPDRGRNQPQHF	TGTGCCAGCAGCTTACCGGACAGGGGGCGGAATCAGCCCCAGCATTTT
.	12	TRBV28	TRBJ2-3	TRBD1	CASSLVQGAQYF	TGTGCCAGCAGTCTCGTGCAGGGGGCGCAGTATTTT
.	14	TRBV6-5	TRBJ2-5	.	CASATVGSQETQYF	TGTGCCAGCGCGACAGTTGGGTCTCAAGAGACCCAGTACTTC
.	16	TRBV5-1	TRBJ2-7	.	CASSSVVSGYPSEQYF	TGCGCCAGCAGCTCGGTTGTCTCGGGGTACCCCTCCGAGCAGTACTTC
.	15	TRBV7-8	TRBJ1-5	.	CASSPDRWSNQPQHF	TGTGCCAGCAGCCCTGACAGATGGAGCAATCAGCCCCAGCATTTT
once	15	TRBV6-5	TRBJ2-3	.	CASSYGGVSTDTQYF	TGTGCCAGCAGTTACGGCGGGGTTTCCACAGATACGCAGTATTTT
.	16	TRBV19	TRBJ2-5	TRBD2	CASSIYHGLAGETQYF	TGTGCCAGTAGTATCTATCACGGACTAGCGGGAGAGACCCAGTACTTC
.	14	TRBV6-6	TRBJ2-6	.	CASSYDRPSQGWTF	TGTGCCAGCAGTTACGACAGGCCGTCGCAAGGCTGGACTTTC
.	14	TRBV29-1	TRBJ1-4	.	CSVDPGITNEKLFF	TGCAGCGTTGATCCCGGGATTACTAATGAAAAACTGTTTTTT
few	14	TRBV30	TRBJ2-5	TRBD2	CAWSFLAGIETQYF	TGTGCCTGGAGTTTCCTAGCGGGAATCGAGACCCAGTACTTC
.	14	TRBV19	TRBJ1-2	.	CASSPDRGYYGYTF	TGTGCCAGTAGTCCCGATAGGGGGTACTATGGCTACACCTTC
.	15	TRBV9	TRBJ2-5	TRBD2	CASTRVGGPSETQYF	TGTGCCAGCACCCGAGTGGGAGGGCCCTCAGAGACCCAGTACTTC
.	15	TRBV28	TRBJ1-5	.	CASTPPGRGNQPQHF	TGTGCCAGCACCCCGCCGGGCAGGGGCAATCAGCCCCAGCATTTT
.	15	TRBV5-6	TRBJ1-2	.	CASSLDSGVNYGYTF	TGTGCCAGCAGCTTGGATTCAGGGGTTAACTATGGCTACACCTTC
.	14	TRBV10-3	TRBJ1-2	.	CAISESTEIYGYTF	TGTGCCATCAGTGAGTCGACGGAGATCTATGGCTACACCTTC
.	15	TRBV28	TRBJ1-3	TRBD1	CASSLITGVGNTIYF	TGTGCCAGCAGTTTAATTACAGGGGTTGGAAACACCATATATTTT
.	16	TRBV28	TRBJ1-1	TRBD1	CASSFLRQGAAIEAFF	TGTGCCAGCAGTTTTTTGAGACAGGGGGCTGCAATTGAAGCTTTCTTT
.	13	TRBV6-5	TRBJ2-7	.	CASSYSTLHRRYF	TGTGCCAGCAGTTACTCGACTTTGCACCGGAGGTACTTC
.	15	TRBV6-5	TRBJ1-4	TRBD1	CASRKTGGGGEKLFF	TGTGCCAGCAGAAAAACAGGGGGCGGAGGTGAAAAACTGTTTTTT
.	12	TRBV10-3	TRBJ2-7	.	CAISEGGLEQYF	TGTGCCATCAGTGAGGGAGGTCTCGAGCAGTACTTC
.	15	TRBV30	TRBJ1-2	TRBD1	CAWRRPGGPNYGYTF	TGTGCCTGGAGACGCCCAGGGGGACCTAACTATGGCTACACCTTC
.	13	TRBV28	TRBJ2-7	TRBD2	CASSFRAGVEQYF	TGTGCCAGCAGTTTTCGAGCGGGAGTTGAGCAGTACTTC
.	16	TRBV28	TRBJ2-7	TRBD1	CASSYRDRGLLCEQYF	TGTGCCAGCAGCTACCGGGACAGGGGTTTGCTTTGCGAGCAGTACTTC
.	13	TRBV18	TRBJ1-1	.	CASSLSTQGEAFF	TGTGCCAGCTCACTTTCCACGCAGGGAGAAGCTTTCTTT
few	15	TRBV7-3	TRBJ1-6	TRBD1	CASSSSTGNNSPLHF	TGTGCCAGCAGCTCCTCGACAGGGAATAATTCACCCCTCCACTTT
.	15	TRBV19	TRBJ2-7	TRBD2	CASSAESSSGRAQYF	TGTGCCAGTAGTGCCGAGTCGTCTAGCGGGAGGGCGCAGTACTTC
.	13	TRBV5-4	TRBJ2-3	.	CASSWASTDTQYF	TGTGCCAGCAGCTGGGCTAGCACAGATACGCAGTATTTT
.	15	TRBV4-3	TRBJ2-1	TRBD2	CASSQASGVYNEQFF	TGCGCCAGCAGCCAAGCTAGCGGGGTCTACAATGAGCAGTTCTTC
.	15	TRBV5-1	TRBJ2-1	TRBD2	CASNTAGGTYNEQFF	TGCGCCAGCAACACGGCGGGGGGTACCTACAATGAGCAGTTCTTC
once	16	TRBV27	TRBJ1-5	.	CASSPIHAGSNQPQHF	TGTGCCAGCAGTCCAATCCACGCGGGTAGCAATCAGCCCCAGCATTTT
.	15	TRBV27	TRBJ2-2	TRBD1	CASSLVRGWTGELFF	TGTGCCAGCAGTTTGGTCAGGGGGTGGACCGGGGAGCTGTTTTTT
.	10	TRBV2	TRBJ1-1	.	CATLMSGAFF	TGTGCCACCTTGATGTCGGGAGCTTTCTTT
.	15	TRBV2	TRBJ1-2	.	CASSELQRANYGYTF	TGTGCCAGCAGCGAATTACAGAGAGCTAACTATGGCTACACCTTC
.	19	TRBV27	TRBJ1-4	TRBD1	CASSPPRQGPRMGNEKLFF	TGTGCCAGCAGTCCCCCACGACAGGGCCCAAGGATGGGAAATGAAAAACTGTTTTTT